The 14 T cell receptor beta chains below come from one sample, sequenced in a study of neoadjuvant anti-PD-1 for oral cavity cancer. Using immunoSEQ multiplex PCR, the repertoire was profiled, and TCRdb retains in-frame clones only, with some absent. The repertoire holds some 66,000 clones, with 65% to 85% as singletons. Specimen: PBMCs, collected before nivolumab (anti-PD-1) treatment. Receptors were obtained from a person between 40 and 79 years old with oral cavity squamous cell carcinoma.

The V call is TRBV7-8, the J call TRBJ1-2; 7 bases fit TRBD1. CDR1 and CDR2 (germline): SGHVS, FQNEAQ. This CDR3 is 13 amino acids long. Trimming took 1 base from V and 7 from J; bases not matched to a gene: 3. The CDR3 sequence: CASSLDRGGGYTF. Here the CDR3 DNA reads TGTGCCAGCAGCTTAGACAGGGGTGGTGGCTACACCTTC.

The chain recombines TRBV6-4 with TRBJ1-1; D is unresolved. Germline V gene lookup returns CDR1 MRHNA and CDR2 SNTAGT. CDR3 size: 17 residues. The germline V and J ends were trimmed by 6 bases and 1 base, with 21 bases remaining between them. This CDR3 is CASRPFWAPPGNTEAFF. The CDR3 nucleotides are TGTGCCAGCAGGCCATTCTGGGCCCCGCCGGGGAACACTGAAGCTTTCTTT.

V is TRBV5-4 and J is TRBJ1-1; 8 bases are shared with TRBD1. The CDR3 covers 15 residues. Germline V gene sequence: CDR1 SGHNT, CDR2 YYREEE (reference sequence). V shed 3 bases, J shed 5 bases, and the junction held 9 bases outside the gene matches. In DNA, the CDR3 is TGTGCCAGCAGCTCCCGGCAGGGGGCGGGTACTGAAGCTTTCTTT. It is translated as CASSSRQGAGTEAFF. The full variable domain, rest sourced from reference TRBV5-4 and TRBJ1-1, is ETGVTQSPTHLIKTRGQQVTLRCSSQSGHNTVSWYQQALGQGPQFIFQYYREEENGRGNFPPRFSGLQFPNYSSELNVNALELDDSALYLCASSSRQGAGTEAFFGQGTRLTVV.

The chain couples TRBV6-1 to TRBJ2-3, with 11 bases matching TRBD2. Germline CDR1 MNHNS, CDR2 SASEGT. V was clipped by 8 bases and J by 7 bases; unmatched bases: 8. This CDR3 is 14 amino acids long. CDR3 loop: CASLSGGGIYTQYF. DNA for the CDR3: TGTGCCAGCCTTAGCGGGGGGGGAATTTATACGCAGTATTTT.

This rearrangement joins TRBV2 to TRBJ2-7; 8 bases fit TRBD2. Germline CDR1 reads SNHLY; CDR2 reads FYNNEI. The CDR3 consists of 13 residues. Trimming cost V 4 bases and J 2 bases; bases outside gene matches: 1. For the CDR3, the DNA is TGTGCCAGCAGTGGACTAGCGCCCTACGAGCAGTACTTC. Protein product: CASSGLAPYEQYF.

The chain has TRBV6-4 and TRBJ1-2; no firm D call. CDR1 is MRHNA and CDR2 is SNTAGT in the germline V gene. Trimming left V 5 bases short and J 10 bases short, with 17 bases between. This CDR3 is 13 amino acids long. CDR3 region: CASSSSALGVYTF. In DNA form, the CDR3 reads TGTGCCAGCAGTTCAAGCGCCCTCGGCGTCTACACCTTC.

DNA for the CDR3: TGTGCCAGCAGCTACCCCGGGCGTAGCAGCAATGAGCAGTTCTTC. Protein: CASSYPGRSSNEQFF. V is TRBV7-8 and J is TRBJ2-1; D unresolved. CDR3 length equals 15 residues. CDR1 is SGHVS, CDR2 FQNEAQ, per germline. V was pared by 4 bases and J by 6 bases, with 16 bases between.

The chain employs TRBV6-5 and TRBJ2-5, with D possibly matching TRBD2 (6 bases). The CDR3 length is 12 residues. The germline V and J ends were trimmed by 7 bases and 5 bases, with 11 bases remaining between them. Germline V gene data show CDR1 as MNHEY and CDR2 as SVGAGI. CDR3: CASTGVGETQYF. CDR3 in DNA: TGTGCCAGCACGGGAGTAGGGGAGACCCAGTACTTC.

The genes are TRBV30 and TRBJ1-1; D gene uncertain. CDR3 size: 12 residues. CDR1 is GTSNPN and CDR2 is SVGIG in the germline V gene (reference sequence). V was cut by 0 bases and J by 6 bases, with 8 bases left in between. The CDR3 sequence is CAWSVRGAEAFF. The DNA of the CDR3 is TGTGCCTGGAGTGTACGGGGAGCTGAAGCTTTCTTT.

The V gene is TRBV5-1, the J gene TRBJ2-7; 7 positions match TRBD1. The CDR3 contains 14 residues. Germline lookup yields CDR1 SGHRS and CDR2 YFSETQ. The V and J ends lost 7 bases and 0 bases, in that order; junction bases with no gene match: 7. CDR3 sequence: CASSTQGSSYEQYF. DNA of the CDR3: TGCGCCAGCTCTACACAGGGGAGCTCCTACGAGCAGTACTTC.

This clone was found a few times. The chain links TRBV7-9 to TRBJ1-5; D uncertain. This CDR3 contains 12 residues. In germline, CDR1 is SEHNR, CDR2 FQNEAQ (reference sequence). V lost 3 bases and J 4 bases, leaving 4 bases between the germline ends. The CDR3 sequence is CASSFWNQPQHF. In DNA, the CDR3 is TGTGCCAGCAGCTTTTGGAATCAGCCCCAGCATTTT.

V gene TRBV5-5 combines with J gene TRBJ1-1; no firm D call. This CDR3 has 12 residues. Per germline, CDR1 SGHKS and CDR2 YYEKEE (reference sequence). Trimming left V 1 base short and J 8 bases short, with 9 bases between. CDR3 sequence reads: CASSLNIGEAFF. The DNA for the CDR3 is TGTGCCAGCAGCTTGAATATTGGGGAAGCTTTCTTT.

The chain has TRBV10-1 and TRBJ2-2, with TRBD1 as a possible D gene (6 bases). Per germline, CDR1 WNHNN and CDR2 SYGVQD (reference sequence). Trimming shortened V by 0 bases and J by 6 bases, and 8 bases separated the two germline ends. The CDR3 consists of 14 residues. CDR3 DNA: TGCGCCAGCAGTGAGTCGGACAGAGCCGGGGAGCTGTTTTTT. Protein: CASSESDRAGELFF.

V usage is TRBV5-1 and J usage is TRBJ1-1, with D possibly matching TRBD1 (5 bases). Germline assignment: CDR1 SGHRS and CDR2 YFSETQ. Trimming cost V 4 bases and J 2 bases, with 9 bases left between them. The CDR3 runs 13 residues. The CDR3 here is CASSPGQNTEAFF. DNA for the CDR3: TGCGCCAGCAGCCCAGGACAAAACACTGAAGCTTTCTTT.